Sequencing of this TCR beta chain was carried out in a study of identical twins. General study findings and limits: Monozygotic twin pairs showed more out-of-frame TCR alpha sharing than models estimated.

Of note for this clonotype: Its cognate antigen is unknown.

The CDR3 has 16 residues. The V end was cut by 4 bases, the J end by 0 bases, with 13 bases between. The V gene's germline CDR1 is SEHNR and CDR2 FQNEAQ (reference sequence). TCRdb passed the 5' RACE reads through MiXCR, listing each CDR3 protein once. In the table there are some 1,700,000 distinct CDR3 sequences, under 35% of which are singletons. The sequenced sample was cord blood. This receptor was taken from a newborn girl in good health. This chain links TRBV7-9 with TRBJ2-4, with D maybe TRBD1 (6 bases). CDR3 amino acids: CASSSNGQLAKNIQYF. The DNA of the CDR3 is TGTGCCAGCAGCTCGAACGGACAGCTAGCCAAAAACATTCAGTACTTC.